This is a list of T cell receptor beta chains from one sample in a study of vaccination and CD4 T cells after COVID-19. TCRdb passed the PCR reads through MiXCR, listing each CDR3 protein once. In the table there are about 15,000 distinct CDR3 sequences, roughly 73% of which are singletons. For these TCRs, the target antigens are not known. Sequenced: CD4+ T cells from blood, cultured in vitro. These receptors were obtained from a human donor who had recovered from COVID-19. Both conserved end residues are part of each CDR3. Each record gives: clone size, V gene, J gene, D gene, CDR3 protein, CDR3 DNA. D genes are given only for firm matches. Only part of the rows carry a size: once, few, many, or a class if the clone is expanded.

clone_size: .
v_call: TRBV15
j_call: TRBJ1-2
d_call: .
cdr3_aa: CATSGGQNYGYTF
cdr3_nt: TGTGCCACCAGCGGAGGACAGAATTATGGCTACACCTTC

clone_size: few
v_call: TRBV7-9
j_call: TRBJ1-5
d_call: TRBD1
cdr3_aa: CASSLTGRSNQPQHF
cdr3_nt: TGTGCCAGCAGCTTGACAGGGCGAAGCAATCAGCCCCAGCATTTT

clone_size: .
v_call: TRBV7-2
j_call: TRBJ1-1
d_call: .
cdr3_aa: CASSLVPSGAGTEAFF
cdr3_nt: TGTGCCAGCAGCTTAGTCCCATCAGGGGCTGGCACTGAAGCTTTCTTT

clone_size: .
v_call: TRBV19
j_call: TRBJ1-5
d_call: TRBD1
cdr3_aa: CASSRGTANQPQHF
cdr3_nt: TGTGCCAGTAGTAGGGGGACAGCGAATCAGCCCCAGCATTTT

clone_size: .
v_call: TRBV28
j_call: TRBJ1-1
d_call: .
cdr3_aa: CASRATRGRNTEAFF
cdr3_nt: TGTGCCAGCAGGGCAACAAGGGGACGGAACACTGAAGCTTTCTTT

clone_size: few
v_call: TRBV6-1
j_call: TRBJ1-5
d_call: .
cdr3_aa: CASSTGGSGRGQPQHF
cdr3_nt: TGTGCCAGCAGTACTGGGGGGTCAGGGAGGGGGCAGCCCCAGCATTTT

clone_size: .
v_call: TRBV28
j_call: TRBJ1-1
d_call: .
cdr3_aa: CASSFGPGGNTEAFF
cdr3_nt: TGTGCCAGCAGTTTCGGTCCGGGAGGCAACACTGAAGCTTTCTTT

clone_size: .
v_call: TRBV24-1
j_call: TRBJ2-1
d_call: .
cdr3_aa: CATSDPGHPTGEQFF
cdr3_nt: TGTGCCACCAGTGACCCGGGACACCCGACTGGTGAGCAGTTCTTC

clone_size: .
v_call: TRBV28
j_call: TRBJ1-2
d_call: .
cdr3_aa: CASSLGAVGYTF
cdr3_nt: TGTGCCAGCAGTTTAGGGGCAGTTGGCTACACCTTC

clone_size: .
v_call: TRBV29-1
j_call: TRBJ1-5
d_call: .
cdr3_aa: CSVLEGGGQPQHF
cdr3_nt: TGCAGCGTGCTGGAGGGGGGTGGACAGCCCCAGCATTTT

clone_size: few
v_call: TRBV18
j_call: TRBJ1-1
d_call: TRBD1
cdr3_aa: CASSPQGGNTEAFF
cdr3_nt: TGTGCCAGCTCCCCGCAGGGGGGGAACACTGAAGCTTTCTTT

clone_size: .
v_call: TRBV10-1
j_call: TRBJ1-4
d_call: .
cdr3_aa: CASRGAMEEKLFF
cdr3_nt: TGCGCCAGCAGGGGGGCCATGGAAGAAAAACTGTTTTTT

clone_size: .
v_call: TRBV7-8
j_call: TRBJ1-1
d_call: TRBD1
cdr3_aa: CASSLTGANTEAFF
cdr3_nt: TGTGCCAGCAGCTTGACAGGGGCTAACACTGAAGCTTTCTTT

clone_size: few
v_call: TRBV20-1
j_call: TRBJ1-5
d_call: .
cdr3_aa: CSARGGVEDQPQHF
cdr3_nt: TGCAGTGCTAGGGGGGGGGTAGAAGATCAGCCCCAGCATTTT

clone_size: once
v_call: TRBV15
j_call: TRBJ1-2
d_call: .
cdr3_aa: CATSRVSTSGYTF
cdr3_nt: TGTGCCACCAGCAGAGTTTCGACGTCGGGCTACACCTTC

clone_size: .
v_call: TRBV24-1
j_call: TRBJ2-7
d_call: .
cdr3_aa: CATEGPASYEQYF
cdr3_nt: TGTGCCACCGAGGGGCCAGCCTCCTACGAGCAGTACTTC

clone_size: .
v_call: TRBV24-1
j_call: TRBJ1-5
d_call: TRBD1
cdr3_aa: CATGTGNQPQHF
cdr3_nt: TGTGCCACTGGGACAGGCAATCAGCCCCAGCATTTT

clone_size: few
v_call: TRBV10-3
j_call: TRBJ1-3
d_call: TRBD1
cdr3_aa: CAIKPGGSGNTIYF
cdr3_nt: TGTGCCATCAAGCCAGGGGGCTCTGGAAACACCATATATTTT

clone_size: once
v_call: TRBV7-2
j_call: TRBJ2-7
d_call: TRBD2
cdr3_aa: CASSLGGGSSYEQYF
cdr3_nt: TGTGCCAGCAGCCTCGGGGGGGGCAGCTCCTACGAGCAGTACTTC

clone_size: .
v_call: TRBV28
j_call: TRBJ1-2
d_call: .
cdr3_aa: CASSDDSNYGYTF
cdr3_nt: TGTGCCAGCAGTGATGACAGTAACTATGGCTACACCTTC

clone_size: .
v_call: TRBV27
j_call: TRBJ2-1
d_call: TRBD1
cdr3_aa: CASSLGDSSYNEQFF
cdr3_nt: TGTGCCAGCAGTTTAGGGGACAGCTCCTACAATGAGCAGTTCTTC

clone_size: .
v_call: TRBV2
j_call: TRBJ2-2
d_call: .
cdr3_aa: CASSVDPGGELFF
cdr3_nt: TGTGCCAGCAGTGTGGACCCAGGGGGGGAGCTGTTTTTT

clone_size: .
v_call: TRBV6-5
j_call: TRBJ2-5
d_call: TRBD1
cdr3_aa: CASSYSLGRQGRLVQYF
cdr3_nt: TGTGCCAGCAGTTACTCATTGGGCCGACAGGGGCGTTTGGTCCAGTACTTC

clone_size: .
v_call: TRBV20-1
j_call: TRBJ2-5
d_call: .
cdr3_aa: CSARAAGLETQYF
cdr3_nt: TGCAGTGCTAGAGCAGCAGGGTTGGAGACCCAGTACTTC

clone_size: .
v_call: TRBV27
j_call: TRBJ2-3
d_call: TRBD2
cdr3_aa: CASSPKGLAGLTDTQYF
cdr3_nt: TGTGCCAGCAGTCCAAAAGGACTAGCGGGACTCACAGATACGCAGTATTTT

clone_size: .
v_call: TRBV7-7
j_call: TRBJ2-2
d_call: TRBD1
cdr3_aa: CASSSGTGDSGELFF
cdr3_nt: TGTGCTAGCAGTTCCGGGACAGGGGATTCCGGGGAGCTGTTTTTT

clone_size: .
v_call: TRBV6-2/TRBV6-3
j_call: TRBJ2-7
d_call: TRBD2
cdr3_aa: CASIGPTSGKGQFEQYF
cdr3_nt: TGTGCCAGCATCGGACCAACTAGCGGGAAGGGGCAGTTTGAGCAGTACTTC

clone_size: .
v_call: TRBV7-8
j_call: TRBJ2-3
d_call: .
cdr3_aa: CASSFWGQGADTQYF
cdr3_nt: TGTGCCAGCAGCTTCTGGGGGCAGGGCGCAGATACGCAGTATTTT

clone_size: .
v_call: TRBV11-3
j_call: TRBJ2-1
d_call: TRBD1
cdr3_aa: CASSLGNRGHNEQFF
cdr3_nt: TGTGCCAGCAGCTTGGGGAACAGGGGGCACAATGAGCAGTTCTTC

clone_size: .
v_call: TRBV24-1
j_call: TRBJ2-5
d_call: TRBD2
cdr3_aa: CATSDLSPLGGETQYF
cdr3_nt: TGTGCCACCAGTGATCTCTCCCCGTTGGGGGGGGAGACCCAGTACTTC

clone_size: .
v_call: TRBV30
j_call: TRBJ1-6
d_call: .
cdr3_aa: CAWSVEGYSPLHF
cdr3_nt: TGTGCCTGGAGTGTAGAAGGGTATTCACCCCTCCACTTT

clone_size: few
v_call: TRBV6-1
j_call: TRBJ2-1
d_call: TRBD2
cdr3_aa: CALQRERSYNEQFF
cdr3_nt: TGTGCCCTGCAGCGGGAGAGGTCCTACAATGAGCAGTTCTTC

clone_size: .
v_call: TRBV7-9
j_call: TRBJ2-7
d_call: .
cdr3_aa: CASSSTVKGWEQYF
cdr3_nt: TGTGCCAGCAGCTCGACAGTCAAAGGGTGGGAGCAGTACTTC

clone_size: .
v_call: TRBV7-9
j_call: TRBJ2-7
d_call: TRBD1
cdr3_aa: CASSLGPRGLDEQYF
cdr3_nt: TGTGCCAGCAGCTTAGGTCCCAGGGGGCTAGACGAGCAGTACTTC

clone_size: .
v_call: TRBV27
j_call: TRBJ1-5
d_call: .
cdr3_aa: CASSSQGLGNQPQHF
cdr3_nt: TGTGCCAGCAGCTCACAGGGTCTGGGCAATCAGCCCCAGCATTTT

clone_size: .
v_call: TRBV6-1
j_call: TRBJ1-5
d_call: .
cdr3_aa: CASSLRGPSNQPQHF
cdr3_nt: TGTGCCAGCAGTCTGCGGGGACCTAGCAATCAGCCCCAGCATTTT

clone_size: .
v_call: TRBV15
j_call: TRBJ1-3
d_call: .
cdr3_aa: CATSRVTRAGNTIYF
cdr3_nt: TGTGCCACCAGCAGAGTTACGAGAGCTGGAAACACCATATATTTT

clone_size: .
v_call: TRBV28
j_call: TRBJ2-7
d_call: TRBD1
cdr3_aa: CASSTISGTGGSYEQYF
cdr3_nt: TGTGCCAGCAGTACCATCTCCGGGACAGGGGGCTCCTACGAGCAGTACTTC

clone_size: medium-sized
v_call: TRBV19
j_call: TRBJ1-2
d_call: TRBD1
cdr3_aa: CASSRRGRWDRRSNYGYTF
cdr3_nt: TGTGCCAGTAGCCGCCGGGGGAGATGGGACAGGCGTTCTAACTATGGCTACACCTTC

clone_size: few
v_call: TRBV15
j_call: TRBJ1-6
d_call: .
cdr3_aa: CATSRVVQGDSPLHF
cdr3_nt: TGTGCCACCAGCAGAGTAGTACAGGGCGACTCACCCCTCCACTTT

clone_size: .
v_call: TRBV20-1
j_call: TRBJ1-1
d_call: TRBD1
cdr3_aa: CSARQGGTEAFF
cdr3_nt: TGCAGTGCCAGACAGGGGGGCACTGAAGCTTTCTTT

clone_size: .
v_call: TRBV7-6
j_call: TRBJ1-4
d_call: .
cdr3_aa: CASSLGDSTTNEKLFF
cdr3_nt: TGTGCCAGCAGCTTGGGGGACTCGACAACTAATGAAAAACTGTTTTTT

clone_size: .
v_call: TRBV5-5
j_call: TRBJ1-5
d_call: .
cdr3_aa: CASSFRGFNQPQHF
cdr3_nt: TGTGCCAGCAGCTTCAGGGGTTTCAATCAGCCCCAGCATTTT

clone_size: .
v_call: TRBV7-2
j_call: TRBJ2-3
d_call: .
cdr3_aa: CASGLNVWGSTDTQYF
cdr3_nt: TGTGCCAGCGGCTTAAACGTGTGGGGGAGCACAGATACGCAGTATTTT

clone_size: .
v_call: TRBV5-1
j_call: TRBJ1-2
d_call: .
cdr3_aa: CASSHTGHQNYGYTF
cdr3_nt: TGCGCCAGCAGCCATACGGGACACCAAAACTATGGCTACACCTTC

clone_size: .
v_call: TRBV2
j_call: TRBJ2-1
d_call: TRBD2
cdr3_aa: CASGTSTYNEQFF
cdr3_nt: TGTGCCAGCGGGACTAGTACCTACAATGAGCAGTTCTTC

clone_size: .
v_call: TRBV18
j_call: TRBJ2-7
d_call: .
cdr3_aa: CASSLIVAVDSYEQYF
cdr3_nt: TGTGCCAGCTCACTAATTGTGGCCGTGGACTCCTACGAGCAGTACTTC

clone_size: .
v_call: TRBV7-2
j_call: TRBJ2-1
d_call: TRBD2
cdr3_aa: CASSSTSGKANEQFF
cdr3_nt: TGTGCCAGCAGCTCGACTAGCGGGAAAGCGAATGAGCAGTTCTTC

clone_size: once
v_call: TRBV7-9
j_call: TRBJ1-1
d_call: .
cdr3_aa: CASSQVDQAEAFF
cdr3_nt: TGTGCCAGCAGTCAAGTGGACCAGGCTGAAGCTTTCTTT

clone_size: few
v_call: TRBV7-8
j_call: TRBJ2-3
d_call: .
cdr3_aa: CASSLAQGRTDTQYF
cdr3_nt: TGTGCCAGCAGCTTAGCGCAGGGGAGGACAGATACGCAGTATTTT

clone_size: few
v_call: TRBV28
j_call: TRBJ1-2
d_call: TRBD1
cdr3_aa: CASSPPTGGGYTF
cdr3_nt: TGTGCCAGCAGTCCCCCAACAGGGGGGGGCTACACCTTC